This paragraph reports one T cell receptor (beta chain). The data were taken from a study of cytomegalovirus exposure and HLA in healthy donors. The V gene lost 2 bases and the J gene lost 0 bases, with 14 bases spanning the gap. In germline, CDR1 is LGHNA, CDR2 YSLEER. This CDR3 has 17 residues. The PCR ran on 60 Vbeta and 13 Jbeta primers. Libraries were prepared by immunoSEQ multiplex PCR; TCRdb keeps only in-frame clonotypes and omits some of them. The profile shows 110,000 to 150,000 clones, roughly 70% of them singletons. This receptor was obtained from a man aged 60 to 75 in good health and CMV-seronegative. Sequencing was carried out using PBMCs. The chain uses TRBV4-3 and TRBJ1-3; D ambiguous. As DNA, the CDR3 is TGCGCCAGCAGCCAAATGACACCGCAAAGCTCTGGAAACACCATATATTTT. Translation: CASSQMTPQSSGNTIYF.